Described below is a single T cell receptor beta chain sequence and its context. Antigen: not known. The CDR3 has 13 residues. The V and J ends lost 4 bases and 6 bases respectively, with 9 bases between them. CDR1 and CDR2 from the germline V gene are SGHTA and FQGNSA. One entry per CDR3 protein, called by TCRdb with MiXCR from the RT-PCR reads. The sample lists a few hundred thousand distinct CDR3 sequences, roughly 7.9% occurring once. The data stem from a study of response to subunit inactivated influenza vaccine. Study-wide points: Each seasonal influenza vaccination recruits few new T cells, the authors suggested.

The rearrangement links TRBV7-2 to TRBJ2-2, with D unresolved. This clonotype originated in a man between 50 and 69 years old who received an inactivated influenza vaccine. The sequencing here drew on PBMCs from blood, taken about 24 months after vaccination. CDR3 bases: TGTGCCAGCAGCTGGAGCCGATCCGGGGAGCTGTTTTTT. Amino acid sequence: CASSWSRSGELFF.